The TCR beta chain under discussion was sequenced for a study of tumor-infiltrating lymphocytes in primary liver carcinoma. Germline-derived CDR1 and CDR2 are SGHRS and YFSETQ. This CDR3 has 14 amino acids. V lost 4 bases to trimming and J lost 5 bases, with 15 bases between them. Germline DNA was extracted alongside blood RNA, which was obtained from unsorted whole blood. The investigators made TCR beta cDNA from about 500 ng total RNA, using a constant-region primer. Sequencing libraries for TCR beta derived from three nested multiplex PCR rounds that used slightly modified ARM-PCR. Amplification in the first two PCR rounds was performed using TRBV1-TRBV30 forward primers and a C-beta reverse primer for around 9 cycles each. Each CDR3 protein is one row after TCRdb ran MiXCR on the multiplex PCR reads. Of 300,000 to 400,000 distinct CDR3 sequences listed, less than 75% are singletons. This clonotype was seen a few times.

Material: peripheral blood. This chain joins TRBV5-1 and TRBJ1-1; D uncertain. This receptor was taken from a man aged 35-49 years with primary liver carcinoma and hepatitis B virus infection. The CDR3 spells CASSVIRPGTEAFF. In nucleotides, the CDR3 is TGCGCCAGCAGCGTGATACGACCTGGGACTGAAGCTTTCTTT. The full variable domain, with the rest looked up from reference TRBV5-1 and TRBJ1-1, is KAGVTQTPRYLIKTRGQQVTLSCSPISGHRSVSWYQQTPGQGLQFLFEYFSETQRNKGNFPGRFSGRQFSNSRSEMNVSTLELGDSALYLCASSVIRPGTEAFFGQGTRLTVV.